This T cell receptor (beta chain) emerged from a study of post-analysis software for immune sequencing data. Whole-study context: Both relapsing-remitting and secondary progressive multiple sclerosis featured among the disease courses, as did progressive-relapsing multiple sclerosis.

Notes on the study in general: Multiple sclerosis patients showed significantly lower normalized Chao1 diversity than controls did. Five TRBV segments occurring more often in patients than controls included TRBV5-6, TRBV5-1 and TRBV20-1.

TCR beta libraries were prepared from cDNA with unique molecular identifiers. TCRdb re-called the PCR reads with MiXCR, one entry per CDR3 protein. The sample yields roughly 570,000 distinct CDR3 sequences, around a third seen once. Germline values: CDR1 SGHVS, CDR2 FNYEAQ. Germline trimming cut 1 base from V and 7 bases from J; bases unmatched to any gene: 11. The CDR3 consists of 16 residues. This clonotype has just a few counts. Its antigen is still unknown. The source of this sequence is a girl under 18 with multiple sclerosis. Sequenced material: blood. This sequence joins TRBV7-6 and TRBJ2-3; TRBD1 aligns across 7 bases. CDR3 sequence reads: CASSLGGQSLRNTQYF. CDR3 nucleotides: TGTGCCAGCAGCTTAGGGGGACAGTCACTCAGGAATACGCAGTATTTT. The full variable domain, rest sourced from reference TRBV7-6 and TRBJ2-3, is GAGVSQSPRYKVTKRGQDVALRCDPISGHVSLYWYRQALGQGPEFLTYFNYEAQQDKSGLPNDRFSAERPEGSISTLTIQRTEQRDSAMYRCASSLGGQSLRNTQYFGPGTRLTVL.